Each of the 5 T cell receptor beta chains below was sequenced from the same sample in a study of T cell responses to AZD1222 COVID-19 vaccine. Clones were sequenced by immunoSEQ multiplex PCR, and TCRdb holds only the in-frame ones, with some missing. The table lists 150,000 to 200,000 clones, 88% of them singletons. The material was peripheral blood, obtained on day 0 of AZD1222 vaccination. The receptors come from an adult in good health.

The chain combines TRBV5-1 with TRBJ2-3; D uncertain. Trimming stripped 1 base from V and 3 bases from J, with 9 bases between. This CDR3 contains 14 residues. In germline, CDR1 is SGHRS, CDR2 YFSETQ. CDR3 nucleotide sequence: TGCGCCAGCAGCTTGAATATGGGGACAGATACGCAGTATTTT. It specifies CASSLNMGTDTQYF.

The chain employs TRBV28 and TRBJ1-2; D gene ambiguous. The CDR3 is 13 residues long. The V gene's germline CDR1 is MDHEN and CDR2 SYDVKM. The V end was cut by 7 bases, the J end by 7 bases, with 16 bases between. The CDR3 DNA reads as TGTGCCAGCACCGGACGAGGGTTCCGTGGCTACACCTTC. Translating gives CASTGRGFRGYTF.

The J gene is TRBJ1-2, the V gene TRBV24-1; 7 positions agree with TRBD1. Per germline, CDR1 KGHDR and CDR2 SFDVKD. The CDR3 has 16 amino acids. Trimming took 4 bases from V and 7 from J; bases not matched to a gene: 14. Written as DNA, the CDR3 is TGTGCCACCAGTGACCGGCGGCGGGACAGAGGTAGTGGCTACACCTTC. It codes for CATSDRRRDRGSGYTF.

The chain joins TRBV28 to TRBJ1-1; D not resolved. The germline V gene has CDR1 MDHEN and CDR2 SYDVKM. The CDR3 length is 15 residues. V gave up 3 bases and J gave up 1 base, with 12 bases separating them. Here the CDR3 reads CASSLSPGENTEAFF. The CDR3 DNA reads TGTGCCAGCAGTTTGTCCCCAGGCGAGAACACTGAAGCTTTCTTT.

This chain links TRBV2 with TRBJ2-1; 14 bases map to TRBD2. The V segment lost 10 bases and the J segment 10 bases; nucleotides outside the gene matches: 6. The length of the CDR3 is 13 residues. Germline loops: CDR1 SNHLY, CDR2 FYNNEI. The CDR3 DNA is TGTGCCACTTCAGGGACTAGCGGGGGCGAGCAGTTCTTC. Amino acids: CATSGTSGGEQFF. The whole variable domain, remainder taken from reference TRBV2 and TRBJ2-1, is EPEVTQTPSHQVTQMGQEVILRCVPISNHLYFYWYRQILGQKVEFLVSFYNNEISEKSEIFDDQFSVERPDGSNFTLKIRSTKLEDSAMYFCATSGTSGGEQFFGPGTRLTVL.